The 19 T cell receptor beta chains given below trace back to one sample, sequenced in a study of blood T cell repertoires in COVID-19. Using immunoSEQ multiplex PCR, the repertoire was profiled, and TCRdb retains in-frame clones only, with some absent. The repertoire holds 150,000 to 200,000 clones, 70% to 80% seen once, with more than 6.5% in the top ten. Sequenced: peripheral blood. The receptors stem from a woman aged 45-60 years with active or convalescent COVID-19.

The V gene is TRBV5-1, the J gene TRBJ1-1; tentative D call: TRBD1 (5 bases). The CDR3 loop spans 15 amino acids. CDR1 is SGHRS and CDR2 is YFSETQ in the germline V gene. V gave up 3 bases and J gave up 5 bases, with 17 bases separating them. CDR3: CASSSGIGAGTEAFF. The CDR3 nucleotides read TGCGCCAGCAGCTCGGGGATTGGGGCGGGAACTGAAGCTTTCTTT.

This chain uses TRBV25-1 with TRBJ2-1, with 7 bases matching TRBD1. J was trimmed by 2 bases and V by 6 bases; bases with no gene match: 10. Per the germline V gene, CDR1 is MGHDK and CDR2 is SYGVNS. This CDR3 is built from 16 residues. DNA for the CDR3: TGTGCCAGCAGCCCACCCTCGACAGGGACCTACAATGAGCAGTTCTTC. Amino acid sequence: CASSPPSTGTYNEQFF.

This chain uses TRBV5-1 with TRBJ1-6; 9 nucleotides line up with TRBD1. Trimming cost V 3 bases and J 7 bases; bases outside gene matches: 2. Germline loops: CDR1 SGHRS, CDR2 YFSETQ. The CDR3 runs 14 residues. This CDR3 reads CASSWTGENSPLHF. DNA of the CDR3: TGCGCCAGCAGCTGGACAGGGGAAAATTCACCCCTCCACTTT.

Regarding this clone: An end of the junction differs from the germline gene, which may be a read error. The rearrangement links TRBV7-7 to TRBJ1-5, with 7 bases identical to TRBD1. From germline, CDR1 is SSHAT and CDR2 FNYEAQ (reference sequence). The CDR3 totals 18 residues. The DNA for the CDR3 is TGTGCTAGCAGCTTACGGTCCAGGGACAGAGACTTTAATCAGCCCCAGCATTTT. Translated: CASSLRSRDRDFNQPQHF.

In this sample, this clone turned up a few times. The J gene is TRBJ2-7, the V gene TRBV7-9, with a possible D match to TRBD1 (5 bases). This CDR3 contains 16 residues. Per germline, CDR1 SEHNR and CDR2 FQNEAQ (reference sequence). The V gene lost 1 base and the J gene lost 4 bases, with 17 bases spanning the gap. CDR3 amino acids: CASSLEFGASGYEQYF. The CDR3 region has the DNA TGTGCCAGCAGCTTAGAGTTTGGGGCCTCGGGTTACGAGCAGTACTTC.

The chain combines TRBV11-2 with TRBJ1-1; tentatively, D is TRBD1 (5 bases). Trimming removed 4 bases from V and 4 bases from J, with 19 bases in between. Germline V gene data show CDR1 as SGHAT and CDR2 as FQNNGV. The CDR3 consists of 16 residues. For the CDR3, the DNA is TGTGCCAGCAGCTCCAACCTTCCAGGGTCCGGCACTGAAGCTTTCTTT. Amino acid sequence: CASSSNLPGSGTEAFF.

This clone has just one count. This chain joins TRBV2 and TRBJ1-1; no reliable D call. Per germline, CDR1 SNHLY and CDR2 FYNNEI. This CDR3 is built from 14 residues. V shed 8 bases and J shed 0 bases, with 13 bases lying between them. The CDR3 region has the DNA TGTGCCAGCTTCCGAAGCACTTTGAACACTGAAGCTTTCTTT. Protein: CASFRSTLNTEAFF. Complete variable domain (other parts from reference TRBV2 and TRBJ1-1): EPEVTQTPSHQVTQMGQEVILRCVPISNHLYFYWYRQILGQKVEFLVSFYNNEISEKSEIFDDQFSVERPDGSNFTLKIRSTKLEDSAMYFCASFRSTLNTEAFFGQGTRLTVV.

The chain couples TRBV15 to TRBJ1-4; possibly TRBD1 for D (6 bases). The CDR3 covers 14 residues. Germline V CDR1 and CDR2: LNHNV, YYDKDF (reference sequence). The V gene lost 8 bases and the J gene lost 6 bases, with 16 bases spanning the gap. The CDR3 spells CATSFRGADEKLFF. CDR3 in DNA: TGTGCCACCTCTTTCCGGGGGGCGGATGAAAAACTGTTTTTT.

This clone was found once. The chain links TRBV5-1 to TRBJ1-4, with a possible D match to TRBD1 (5 bases). CDR3 length: 15 amino acids. Per the germline V gene, CDR1 is SGHRS and CDR2 is YFSETQ. V was trimmed by 1 base and J by 3 bases, leaving 10 bases between them. CDR3 amino acids: CASSLNGGANEKLFF. The CDR3 DNA sequence: TGCGCCAGCAGCTTGAACGGGGGGGCTAATGAAAAACTGTTTTTT.

The gene calls are TRBV4-2 and TRBJ2-7, with 9 bases that match TRBD2. The germline V gene has CDR1 LGHNA and CDR2 YNFKEQ. J gave up 1 base and V 0 bases, and 4 bases lay outside the gene matches. This CDR3 is 16 amino acids long. In DNA form, the CDR3 reads TGTGCCAGCAGCCAAGATGAGACTAGCGGTTCCTACGAGCAGTACTTC. It encodes CASSQDETSGSYEQYF.

This clone was recorded once. The chain carries TRBV25-1 and TRBJ2-1, with TRBD2 matching over 8 bases. The V and J ends lost 4 bases and 5 bases, in that order; junction bases with no gene match: 13. Germline CDR1 is MGHDK and CDR2 is SYGVNS. The CDR3 covers 17 residues. CDR3 residues: CASSAPRSGGPNNEQFF. CDR3 coding DNA: TGTGCCAGCAGTGCCCCCCGAAGCGGGGGCCCCAACAATGAGCAGTTCTTC.

This chain uses TRBV5-1 with TRBJ2-5; 11 nucleotides line up with TRBD2. J gave up 1 base and V 0 bases, and 8 bases lay outside the gene matches. The CDR3 covers 18 residues. CDR1 and CDR2 (germline): SGHRS, YFSETQ. The CDR3 nucleotides read TGCGCCAGCAGCTTGGCCCAACTAGCGGGAGCCCTCCAAGAGACCCAGTACTTC. Translated: CASSLAQLAGALQETQYF.

The J gene is TRBJ1-3, the V gene TRBV28; weak D call: TRBD1 (6 bases). The CDR3 loop spans 13 amino acids. Per germline, CDR1 MDHEN and CDR2 SYDVKM. V was cut by 5 bases and J by 9 bases, with 14 bases left in between. The DNA for the CDR3 is TGTGCCAGCAGTCCACAGGGAGTTGGCACCATATATTTT. Translating gives CASSPQGVGTIYF.

The CDR3 bases are TGTGCCAGCAGCCCCAGTCTTGATCAGCCCCAGCATTTT. Translated: CASSPSLDQPQHF. The chain has TRBV9 and TRBJ1-5; D call uncertain. With 4 bases removed from V and 5 bases from J, the gap between germline ends came to 10 bases. This CDR3 contains 13 residues. Germline V CDR1 and CDR2: SGDLS, YYNGEE.

This clone appeared once. V and J are TRBV13 and TRBJ2-7; D is ambiguous. Looked up from germline, CDR1 is PRHDT and CDR2 is FYEKMQ (reference sequence). The CDR3 runs 13 residues. Trimming cost V 4 bases and J 4 bases, with 11 bases left between them. The CDR3 loop reads CASSSLRWYEQYF. Written as DNA, the CDR3 is TGTGCCAGCAGCTCTCTGAGGTGGTACGAGCAGTACTTC.

This clone was counted once. The gene calls are TRBV3-1 (or the pseudogene TRBV3-2) and TRBJ1-5; 10 bases align to TRBD1. The CDR3 contains 14 residues. Germline-derived CDR1 and CDR2 are LGHDT and YNNKEL (reference sequence). The ends lost 4 bases at V and 7 bases at J; junction bases unmatched: 4. CDR3: CASSRSGQGQPQHF. CDR3 bases: TGTGCCAGCAGCCGGTCGGGACAGGGGCAGCCCCAGCATTTT.

The chain links TRBV30 to TRBJ1-2; D gene uncertain. CDR3 length: 15 amino acids. CDR1 GTSNPN and CDR2 SVGIG come from the germline V gene (reference sequence). V lost 0 bases, J lost 6 bases, and 17 bases lay in between. CDR3 nucleotide sequence: TGTGCCTGGAGTGTAGGTAGTGCGGCACGGCATGGCTACACCTTC. It translates to CAWSVGSAARHGYTF.

This clone was seen a few times. The J gene is TRBJ2-3, the V gene TRBV7-2; TRBD1 might be the D (6 bases). This CDR3 spans 14 amino acids. Germline V lookup: CDR1 SGHTA, CDR2 FQGNSA. V lost 5 bases to trimming and J lost 2 bases, with 11 bases between them. The DNA of the CDR3 is TGTGCCAGCAGCCAGGACAGAACCACAGATACGCAGTATTTT. Translation gives CASSQDRTTDTQYF.

In DNA, the CDR3 is TGCGCCAGCAGCTGGAGGGGCGGAACAGATACGCAGTATTTT. Its translation is CASSWRGGTDTQYF. V is TRBV5-1 and J is TRBJ2-3; D is possibly TRBD2 (6 bases). Per germline, CDR1 SGHRS and CDR2 YFSETQ. V was trimmed by 3 bases and J by 3 bases, leaving 11 bases between them. CDR3 length: 14 amino acids.